The 5 T cell receptor beta chains in this list originate from one sample, sequenced in a study of control samples from healthy donors and cancer patients (dated by TCRdb to about 2020). Library preparation used the immunoSEQ multiplex PCR assay. TCRdb limited this immuneACCESS table to in-frame rearrangements with V and J called. A share of clones is missing; checked studies link under half to unresolved V genes, and the rest is unexplained. The sample profile shows some 130,000 clones; 90% of them were found once. About 2.5% of the sample lies in the top ten. The material sequenced was blood. These receptors were obtained from a man aged 35 to 55 in good health.

The chain is built from TRBV2 and TRBJ2-2; 8 nucleotides line up with TRBD2. In germline, CDR1 is SNHLY, CDR2 FYNNEI. Trimming cost V 5 bases and J 6 bases; bases outside gene matches: 5. The CDR3 is 14 amino acids. The CDR3 bases are TGTGCCAGCAGTCCGGGACTAGTCCCCGGGGAGCTGTTTTTT. Translated, it gives CASSPGLVPGELFF.

This clone was picked up a small number of times. The V and J genes are TRBV28 and TRBJ1-2; the match to TRBD1 covers 7 bases. This CDR3 comprises 13 residues. Germline CDR1 MDHEN, CDR2 SYDVKM. V trimming: 5 bases; J trimming: 6 bases; junction bases outside the gene matches: 6. This chain's CDR3 is CASSVTGVNGYTF. The CDR3 coding sequence is TGTGCCAGCAGTGTAACAGGGGTAAATGGCTACACCTTC.

J is TRBJ2-5 and V is TRBV5-1, with TRBD1 identical over 12 bases. After removal of 0 bases from V and 6 bases from J, the junction contained 6 bases not matched to a gene. Germline V lookup: CDR1 SGHRS, CDR2 YFSETQ. The length of the CDR3 is 16 residues. CDR3 amino acids: CASSLEGQGAGKTQYF. In DNA form, the CDR3 reads TGCGCCAGCAGCTTGGAGGGACAGGGGGCTGGGAAGACCCAGTACTTC.

This clone was observed a handful of times. The chain is built from TRBV30 and TRBJ1-2; 7 bases are a match to TRBD1. This CDR3 has 13 residues. CDR1 and CDR2 (germline): GTSNPN, SVGIG (reference sequence). V dropped 3 bases and J dropped 7; count of bases not matched to a gene: 8. This chain's CDR3 is CAWSRDRPFGYTF. In nucleotides, the CDR3 is TGTGCCTGGAGCCGGGACAGACCTTTTGGCTACACCTTC. Combining the CDR3 with reference TRBV30 and TRBJ1-2 gives the whole variable domain SQTIHQWPATLVQPVGSPLSLECTVEGTSNPNLYWYRQAAGRGLQLLFYSVGIGQISSEVPQNLSASRPQDRQFILSSKKLLLSDSGFYLCAWSRDRPFGYTFGSGTRLTVV.

The genes are TRBV5-1 and TRBJ2-1, with D possibly being TRBD1 (5 bases). The length of the CDR3 is 16 residues. Between the trimmed V and J ends, which lost 0 bases and 2 bases, there was a span of 12 bases. CDR1 and CDR2 (germline): SGHRS, YFSETQ. This CDR3 is CASSLGPKGAYNEQFF. CDR3 coding DNA: TGCGCCAGCAGCTTGGGGCCCAAAGGGGCCTACAATGAGCAGTTCTTC.